A single sample is the source of the 4 T cell receptor beta chains below, sequenced in a study of T cell repertoires in cytomegalovirus infection. TCRdb processed the reads anew with MiXCR; each CDR3 protein has one entry. The repertoire holds hundreds of thousands of distinct CDR3 sequences, with under 40% as singletons. The specimen sequenced was PBMCs. All receptors derive from a human donor in good health (CMV status not recorded). Some clones in this sample may be carry-over from other donors' samples.

J is TRBJ2-1 and V is TRBV19, with TRBD2 identical over 11 bases. Trimming took 5 bases from V and 6 from J; bases not matched to a gene: 9. The CDR3 extends over 16 amino acids. Germline loops: CDR1 LNHDA, CDR2 SQIVND (reference sequence). The CDR3 loop is CASSSVLAGGANEQFF. CDR3 nucleotides: TGTGCCAGTAGTTCTGTCCTAGCGGGAGGTGCCAATGAGCAGTTCTTC.

This clonotype was seen a handful of times. The gene calls are TRBV7-9 and TRBJ1-5; tentatively, D is TRBD1 (5 bases). The CDR3 runs to 16 residues. Trimming pared 5 bases from V and 3 bases from J, leaving 17 bases between. Germline lookup yields CDR1 SEHNR and CDR2 FQNEAQ (reference sequence). For the CDR3, the DNA is TGTGCCAGCAGCCGTGGGACGGCGGATTTCAATCAGCCCCAGCATTTT. This codes for CASSRGTADFNQPQHF.

This clonotype occurred a few times. The gene calls are TRBV28 and TRBJ1-1; no clear D. The V end was cut by 3 bases, the J end by 6 bases, with 17 bases between. CDR1 and CDR2 from the germline V gene are MDHEN and SYDVKM. The CDR3 has 15 residues. For the CDR3, the DNA is TGTGCCAGCAGTTTTTCATTTACAGCGGGTGCTGAAGCTTTCTTT. Residues: CASSFSFTAGAEAFF.

This rearrangement joins TRBV6-8 to TRBJ2-1; no reliable D call. Trimming removed 0 bases at V and 8 bases at J, with 8 bases between. CDR3 length: 13 amino acids. Germline lookup yields CDR1 MNHGY and CDR2 SAAAGT. The CDR3 DNA follows: TGTGCCAGCAGTTACTCGAGCGCTTATGAGCAGTTCTTC. This codes for CASSYSSAYEQFF.